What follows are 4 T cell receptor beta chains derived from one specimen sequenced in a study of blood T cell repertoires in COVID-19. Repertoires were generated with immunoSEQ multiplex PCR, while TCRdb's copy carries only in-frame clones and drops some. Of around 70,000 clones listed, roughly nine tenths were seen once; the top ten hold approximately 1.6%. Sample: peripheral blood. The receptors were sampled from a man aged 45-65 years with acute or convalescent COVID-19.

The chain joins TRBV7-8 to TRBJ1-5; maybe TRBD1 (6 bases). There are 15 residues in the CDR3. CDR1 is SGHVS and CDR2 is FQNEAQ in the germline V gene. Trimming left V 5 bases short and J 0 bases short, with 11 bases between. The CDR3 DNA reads TGTGCCAGCAGCCTGGACAGTAATAGCAATCAGCCCCAGCATTTT. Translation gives CASSLDSNSNQPQHF.

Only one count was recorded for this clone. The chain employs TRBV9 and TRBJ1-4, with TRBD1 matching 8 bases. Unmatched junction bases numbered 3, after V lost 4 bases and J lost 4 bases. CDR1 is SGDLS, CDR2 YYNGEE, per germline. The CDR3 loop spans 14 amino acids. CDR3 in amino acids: CASSKQGGNEKLFF. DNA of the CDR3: TGTGCCAGCAGCAAACAGGGGGGTAATGAAAAACTGTTTTTT.

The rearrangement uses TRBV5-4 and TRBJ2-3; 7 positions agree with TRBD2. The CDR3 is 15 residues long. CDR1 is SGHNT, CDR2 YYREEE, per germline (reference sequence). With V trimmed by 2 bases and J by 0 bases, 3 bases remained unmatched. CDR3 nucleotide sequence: TGTGCCAGCAGCTTCGGGGGGTCGAGCACAGATACGCAGTATTTT. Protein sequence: CASSFGGSSTDTQYF.

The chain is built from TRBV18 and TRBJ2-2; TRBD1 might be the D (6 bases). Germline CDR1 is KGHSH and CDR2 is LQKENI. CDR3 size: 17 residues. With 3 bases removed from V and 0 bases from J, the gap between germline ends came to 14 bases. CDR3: CASSPWTADPNTGELFF. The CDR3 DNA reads TGTGCCAGCTCACCCTGGACAGCCGATCCGAACACCGGGGAGCTGTTTTTT.